The rows below give T cell receptor beta chains drawn from one sample of a study of CD8 T cells in Susac syndrome. TCRdb reprocessed the immunoSEQ multiplex PCR reads via MiXCR and lists one record per CDR3 protein. The table records more than 150,000 distinct CDR3 sequences, 85% to 95% of them present only once. Sequenced input: CD4+ T cells from PBMCs. The receptors derive from a human donor with Susac syndrome. The CDR3 runs from the conserved cysteine through the conserved F or W. The D gene is left open where the match is weak. Not every row has a clone size; where given, it reads once, few, many or a size class.

V: TRBV5-1; size: NA; D: NA; J: TRBJ2-7; DNA: TGCGCCAGCAGTCCAGGGGCCGGCTCCCACGAGCAGTACTTC; CDR3: CASSPGAGSHEQYF
V: TRBV3-1; size: NA; D: TRBD1; J: TRBJ1-1; DNA: TGTGCCAGCAGCCAAGGAAGCGGACAGGCGAGGACTGAAGCTTTCTTT; CDR3: CASSQGSGQARTEAFF
V: TRBV7-8; size: few; D: NA; J: TRBJ2-3; DNA: TGTGCCAGCAGCTCTGGCCTGGGCACAGATACGCAGTATTTT; CDR3: CASSSGLGTDTQYF
V: TRBV7-2; size: NA; D: TRBD2; J: TRBJ2-3; DNA: TGTGCCAGCAGCTCTACTAGCGCTAGCACAGATACGCAGTATTTT; CDR3: CASSSTSASTDTQYF
V: TRBV12-3/TRBV12-4; size: NA; D: NA; J: TRBJ1-3; DNA: TGTGCCAGCAGGCCGTCGGGCGGGCGCGGAAACACCATATATTTT; CDR3: CASRPSGGRGNTIYF
V: TRBV12-3/TRBV12-4; size: NA; D: TRBD1; J: TRBJ2-3; DNA: TGTGCCAGCAGGTCCTTCCGGGACAGGATGACAGATACGCAGTATTTT; CDR3: CASRSFRDRMTDTQYF
V: TRBV29-1; size: NA; D: NA; J: TRBJ2-5; DNA: TGCAGCGTTGGTTCTTACGAGGCCCAGTACTTC; CDR3: CSVGSYEAQYF
V: TRBV23-1; size: NA; D: TRBD2; J: TRBJ2-7; DNA: TGCGCCAGCAGTTTGTGGGGGGGGTACGAGCAGTACTTC; CDR3: CASSLWGGYEQYF
V: TRBV7-3; size: NA; D: TRBD2; J: TRBJ2-3; DNA: TGTGCCAGCAGCTTAACTAGCGGGGCATCAGATACGCAGTATTTT; CDR3: CASSLTSGASDTQYF
V: TRBV4-1; size: NA; D: NA; J: TRBJ1-4; DNA: TGCGCCAGCAAAACTTCGGGAGGTTGGGATGAAAAACTGTTTTTT; CDR3: CASKTSGGWDEKLFF
V: TRBV5-4; size: NA; D: TRBD1; J: TRBJ2-2; DNA: TGTGCCAGCAGCTCCCGACAGGGGTGGCCCCCCGGGGAGCTGTTTTTT; CDR3: CASSSRQGWPPGELFF
V: TRBV24-1; size: NA; D: NA; J: TRBJ2-1; DNA: TGTGCCACCAGTGGCCCAGACTTGTACAATGAGCAGTTCTTC; CDR3: CATSGPDLYNEQFF
V: TRBV4-1; size: NA; D: TRBD1; J: TRBJ1-1; DNA: TGCGCCAGCAGCCAAGTCCGACAGGGTTTGACTGAAGCTTTCTTT; CDR3: CASSQVRQGLTEAFF
V: TRBV5-4; size: NA; D: NA; J: TRBJ2-1; DNA: TGTGCCAGCAGCTTGGGCCAGGGCCGGGGTGAGCAGTTCTTC; CDR3: CASSLGQGRGEQFF
V: TRBV5-1; size: NA; D: NA; J: TRBJ1-4; DNA: TGCGCCAGCAGCTTTCAAGCAACTAATGAAAAACTGTTTTTT; CDR3: CASSFQATNEKLFF
V: TRBV18; size: NA; D: TRBD1; J: TRBJ2-7; DNA: TGTGCCAGCTCCCCGAGACAGGGTAGGGACGAGCAGTACTTC; CDR3: CASSPRQGRDEQYF
V: TRBV9; size: NA; D: TRBD2; J: TRBJ2-5; DNA: TGTGCCAGCAGCCCCCGACTAGCGGGCCTGTCCGAGGAGACCCAGTACTTC; CDR3: CASSPRLAGLSEETQYF
V: TRBV4-1; size: NA; D: NA; J: TRBJ1-5; DNA: TGCGCCAGCAGCCCGGGTAAGGGAGAAAATCAGCCCCAGCATTTT; CDR3: CASSPGKGENQPQHF
V: TRBV29-1; size: NA; D: NA; J: TRBJ1-3; DNA: TGCAGTGCAATCTTCAGCAACACCATATATTTT; CDR3: CSAIFSNTIYF
V: TRBV20-1; size: NA; D: NA; J: TRBJ1-1; DNA: TGCAGTGCTAGGATTACAGGATTGGACACTGAAGCTTTCTTT; CDR3: CSARITGLDTEAFF
V: TRBV27; size: NA; D: NA; J: TRBJ2-5; DNA: TGTGCCAGCAGTTTTCGGTCGGGGAACCAAGAGACCCAGTACTTC; CDR3: CASSFRSGNQETQYF
V: TRBV3-1; size: NA; D: TRBD2; J: TRBJ2-5; DNA: TGTGCCAGCAGCCAAGATGAGTTGGGACTAGGAAAGACCCAGTACTTC; CDR3: CASSQDELGLGKTQYF
V: TRBV12-3/TRBV12-4; size: once; D: NA; J: TRBJ1-1; DNA: TGTGCCAGCAGTTTGGGGCAGGGGATCGGAAAAGCTTTCTTT; CDR3: CASSLGQGIGKAFF
V: TRBV10-3; size: NA; D: NA; J: TRBJ2-5; DNA: TGTGCCATCAGTAAAGGGTTAGCGGAGACCCAGTACTTC; CDR3: CAISKGLAETQYF
V: TRBV20-1; size: NA; D: TRBD2; J: TRBJ2-3; DNA: TGCAGTGCCCCCGTAGCGGGAGGTACGCAGTATTTT; CDR3: CSAPVAGGTQYF
V: TRBV2; size: NA; D: NA; J: TRBJ2-7; DNA: TGTGCCAGCAGTGACTTTGGAGTTTCCCCCTACGAGCAGTACTTC; CDR3: CASSDFGVSPYEQYF
V: TRBV7-7; size: NA; D: NA; J: TRBJ2-5; DNA: TGTGCCAGCAGCTCCGACAGCCAAGAGACCCAGTACTTC; CDR3: CASSSDSQETQYF
V: TRBV6-5; size: NA; D: TRBD2; J: TRBJ2-5; DNA: TGTGCCAGCAGTTACTCCGCGGCTCTAGCGGGGGTAGGGGAGACCCAGTACTTC; CDR3: CASSYSAALAGVGETQYF
V: TRBV11-2; size: NA; D: NA; J: TRBJ2-7; DNA: TGTGCCAGCAGCTTAGATCGGCACAGGGTCTACGAGCAGTACTTC; CDR3: CASSLDRHRVYEQYF
V: TRBV28; size: NA; D: NA; J: TRBJ2-7; DNA: TGTGCCAGCAGTCTCAGGGGCTACGAGCAGTACTTC; CDR3: CASSLRGYEQYF
V: TRBV7-2; size: NA; D: TRBD2; J: TRBJ2-1; DNA: TGTGCCAGCAGCTCCGCCGGTGTGCGGGGGGGTGACCTGTTCTTC; CDR3: CASSSAGVRGGDLFF
V: TRBV5-1; size: NA; D: TRBD1; J: TRBJ1-2; DNA: TGCGCCAGCAGCGAGACAGGGGGCCCCTCAACGTTAGGCTACACCTTC; CDR3: CASSETGGPSTLGYTF
V: TRBV29-1; size: once; D: NA; J: TRBJ2-5; DNA: TGCAGCGGGATCACGGGATTCCAAGAGACCCAGTACTTC; CDR3: CSGITGFQETQYF
V: TRBV7-6; size: NA; D: NA; J: TRBJ2-2; DNA: TGTGCCAGCAGCTTCCGAAGCGACTTCACCGGGGAGCTGTTTTTT; CDR3: CASSFRSDFTGELFF
V: TRBV29-1; size: NA; D: TRBD1; J: TRBJ1-2; DNA: TGCGGGGCGGGACAGGGATTCGACTATGGCTACACCTTC; CDR3: CGAGQGFDYGYTF
V: TRBV9; size: NA; D: NA; J: TRBJ1-2; DNA: TGTGCCAGCAGCTCTGGGACATCCTACGTCTATGGCTACACCTTC; CDR3: CASSSGTSYVYGYTF
V: TRBV12-3/TRBV12-4; size: NA; D: NA; J: TRBJ2-3; DNA: TGTGCCAGCAGCTTACAAAGCACAGATACGCAGTATTTT; CDR3: CASSLQSTDTQYF
V: TRBV3-1; size: NA; D: NA; J: TRBJ1-6; DNA: TGTGCCAGCAGCCAAGAATGGAGAGTAGACTATAATTCACCCCTCCACTTT; CDR3: CASSQEWRVDYNSPLHF
V: TRBV6-5; size: NA; D: NA; J: TRBJ1-2; DNA: TGTGCCAGCAGCCGCAACAGGGAAACTAACTATGGCTACACCTTC; CDR3: CASSRNRETNYGYTF
V: TRBV5-5; size: NA; D: NA; J: TRBJ2-3; DNA: TGTGCCAGCAGCTCAAGCCTGAGATCCCAGCAGTATTTT; CDR3: CASSSSLRSQQYF
V: TRBV3-1; size: NA; D: NA; J: TRBJ1-2; DNA: TGTGCCAGCAGCCAACTGGATTATGGCTACACCTTC; CDR3: CASSQLDYGYTF
V: TRBV29-1; size: NA; D: TRBD1; J: TRBJ2-2; DNA: TGCAGCGTCTCCGGGACAGGGGCCGGGGAGCTGTTTTTT; CDR3: CSVSGTGAGELFF
V: TRBV14; size: NA; D: NA; J: TRBJ2-1; DNA: TGTGCCAGCAGCCAAGCAGAGCCGGCGGTCAAGTTCTTC; CDR3: CASSQAEPAVKFF
V: TRBV3-1; size: once; D: TRBD2; J: TRBJ2-1; DNA: TGTGCCAGCAGCCAAGGGCTAGCGGGGGGCTCTAGTGAGCAGTTCTTC; CDR3: CASSQGLAGGSSEQFF
V: TRBV14; size: NA; D: NA; J: TRBJ2-7; DNA: TGTGCCAGCAGCCAAGATCTCACCCGCACCTACGAGCAGTACTTC; CDR3: CASSQDLTRTYEQYF
V: TRBV4-1; size: once; D: NA; J: TRBJ1-1; DNA: TGCGCCAGCAGCCAAGATCAGGGATCAGCTTTCTTT; CDR3: CASSQDQGSAFF
V: TRBV25-1; size: once; D: NA; J: TRBJ1-2; DNA: TGTGCCAGCAGCAACAGCTATGGCTACACCTTC; CDR3: CASSNSYGYTF
V: TRBV20-1; size: NA; D: NA; J: TRBJ2-3; DNA: TGCAGTGCCAAGGGACTTTACACAGATACGCAGTATTTT; CDR3: CSAKGLYTDTQYF
V: TRBV9; size: NA; D: NA; J: TRBJ2-7; DNA: TGTGCCAGCAGCCCAGGGGCCGACTACCCTTCCGGCTACGAGCAGTACTTC; CDR3: CASSPGADYPSGYEQYF
V: TRBV2; size: NA; D: NA; J: TRBJ2-6; DNA: TGTGCCAGCAGTCTCGCCTACCGGGCCAACGTCCTGACTTTC; CDR3: CASSLAYRANVLTF
V: TRBV14; size: once; D: NA; J: TRBJ2-7; DNA: TGTGCCAGCAGCAACAACAACCACGAGCAGTACTTC; CDR3: CASSNNNHEQYF
V: TRBV18; size: NA; D: NA; J: TRBJ2-5; DNA: TGTGCCAGCTCACCATACCTAGGGACCGAATCGGAGACCCAGTACTTC; CDR3: CASSPYLGTESETQYF
V: TRBV20-1; size: NA; D: TRBD1; J: TRBJ1-2; DNA: TGCAGTGCACCCTCGGACAGGGACTTCTATGGCTACACCTTC; CDR3: CSAPSDRDFYGYTF
V: TRBV15; size: NA; D: TRBD2; J: TRBJ2-5; DNA: TGTGCCACCAGCAGGGGACTAGAACAAGAGACCCAGTACTTC; CDR3: CATSRGLEQETQYF
V: TRBV14; size: NA; D: TRBD2; J: TRBJ2-2; DNA: TGTGCCAGCAGCCAACAACTAGCGGGGTCGTACACCGGGGAGCTGTTTTTT; CDR3: CASSQQLAGSYTGELFF
V: TRBV11-2; size: NA; D: NA; J: TRBJ1-6; DNA: TGTGCCAGCAGCTCCTACAGACAGTATAGCGATAATTCACCCCTCCACTTT; CDR3: CASSSYRQYSDNSPLHF
V: TRBV6-5; size: NA; D: NA; J: TRBJ1-4; DNA: TGTGCCAGCAGCCTCGGACGGGAACTGTTTTTT; CDR3: CASSLGRELFF
V: TRBV2; size: NA; D: NA; J: TRBJ1-1; DNA: TGTGCCAGCAGTGAACAGGGTTGGGAGGATGAAGCTTTCTTT; CDR3: CASSEQGWEDEAFF
V: TRBV3-1; size: NA; D: TRBD2; J: TRBJ2-5; DNA: TGTGCCAGCAGCCAAGCAGCGGGGCGGCAAGAGACCCAGTACTTC; CDR3: CASSQAAGRQETQYF